This TCR beta chain is drawn from a study of shared clonotypes between healthy human individuals. Study details: Donors had three CD4 naive, three CD4 memory, two CD8 naive and one CD8 memory plate apiece. General observations from the study: Non-shared clonotypes had lower generation probabilities than those shared by all four donors.

Caucasian adults living in Nashville, Tennessee, provided all samples. Some 32,000 T cell genomes, or roughly 200 ng DNA, went into the sorted-subset replicate PCRs. Libraries were prepared by immunoSEQ multiplex PCR; TCRdb keeps only in-frame clonotypes and omits some of them. The repertoire holds some 650,000 clones, with 95% to 98% as singletons. About this clone itself: Its target is unknown.

Sequencing was carried out using naive CD4+ T cells sorted from blood. The subset is: CD45RA+ positively selected. The TCR comes from a woman aged 25-40 years in good health.

CDR3 residues: CASSPPSIAAYNEQFF. CDR3 bases: TGTGCCAGCTCACCACCTAGCATAGCGGCTTACAATGAGCAGTTCTTC. The chain couples TRBV18 to TRBJ2-1; D is perhaps TRBD2 (6 bases). Germline loops: CDR1 KGHSH, CDR2 LQKENI. Trimming shortened V by 0 bases and J by 4 bases, and 13 bases separated the two germline ends. The CDR3 sequence is 16 residues long.